Following are 9 T cell receptor beta chains from one sample sequenced in a study of T cell changes during pregnancy in multiple sclerosis. The method was immunoSEQ multiplex PCR; TCRdb's version includes in-frame clones alone and lacks a portion of them. The sample shows tens of thousands of clones, 80% to 95% of them seen only once. Sequenced material: CD4+ T cells from peripheral blood mononuclear cells, taken before pregnancy. Receptor source: a female donor with multiple sclerosis, enrolled in a pregnancy study.

The chain recombines TRBV6-5 with TRBJ1-3, with unresolved D. With 4 bases removed from V and 0 bases from J, the gap between germline ends came to 10 bases. CDR3 length equals 15 residues. Germline V gene sequence: CDR1 MNHEY, CDR2 SVGAGI. The DNA of the CDR3 is TGTGCCAGCAGTTCTGACGCTAGCTCTGGAAACACCATATATTTT. As protein: CASSSDASSGNTIYF.

The chain joins TRBV29-1 to TRBJ2-7; 10 bases line up with TRBD1. The length of the CDR3 is 13 residues. The germline CDR1 and CDR2 sequences are SQVTM and ANQGSEA. The trim removed 4 bases at V and 5 bases at J, leaving 5 bases unmatched. In DNA, the CDR3 is TGCAGCGTTGGGACAGGGGGAGGCGACGAGCAGTACTTC. It yields the protein CSVGTGGGDEQYF.

The rearrangement links TRBV19 to TRBJ1-2; 8 bases are shared with TRBD1. This CDR3 has 16 residues. The V segment lost 5 bases and the J segment 4 bases; nucleotides outside the gene matches: 12. The V gene's germline CDR1 is LNHDA and CDR2 SQIVND (reference sequence). The CDR3 region has the DNA TGTGCCAGTAGTTCTGGACAGGGCGGTTTGGGCTATGGCTACACCTTC. Residues: CASSSGQGGLGYGYTF.

This sequence joins TRBV19 and TRBJ2-7; D possibly corresponds to TRBD1 (6 bases). This CDR3 comprises 13 residues. Germline CDR1 and CDR2: LNHDA and SQIVND (reference sequence). V was pared by 6 bases and J by 2 bases, with 11 bases between. CDR3 bases: TGTGCCAGTAGGGAGCCAGGGGCCTACGAGCAGTACTTC. Amino acids: CASREPGAYEQYF.

This chain uses TRBV6-1 with TRBJ1-5; D not certain. The germline V gene encodes CDR1 MNHNS and CDR2 SASEGT. The CDR3 runs 13 residues. The V end was cut by 2 bases, the J end by 3 bases, with 5 bases between. CDR3 DNA: TGTGCCAGCAGTGAACGGTCCAATCAGCCCCAGCATTTT. This sequence encodes CASSERSNQPQHF.

The chain is built from TRBV30 and TRBJ2-5; TRBD1 matches 7 bases. The germline gives CDR1 GTSNPN, CDR2 SVGIG (reference sequence). V lost 4 bases, J lost 2 bases, and 10 bases stayed unmatched. This CDR3 region has 15 residues. CDR3 loop: CAWTGGQGEQETQYF. In DNA form, the CDR3 reads TGTGCCTGGACGGGTGGGCAGGGGGAGCAAGAGACCCAGTACTTC.

This chain links TRBV5-6 with TRBJ1-4, with 8 bases aligning to TRBD1. With 5 bases clipped from V and 8 bases from J, the junction kept 2 bases outside the gene matches. Per germline, CDR1 SGHDT and CDR2 YYEEEE. CDR3 length equals 12 residues. CDR3 coding DNA: TGTGCCAGCAGACAGGGGGGGGAAAAACTGTTTTTT. It codes for CASRQGGEKLFF.

The chain couples TRBV4-2 to TRBJ1-2, with unresolved D. V was trimmed by 0 bases and J by 4 bases, leaving 12 bases between them. CDR1 is LGHNA, CDR2 YNFKEQ, per germline. CDR3 size: 15 residues. The CDR3 reads CASSQDLQESYGYTF. CDR3 in DNA: TGTGCCAGCAGCCAAGATCTCCAGGAAAGCTATGGCTACACCTTC.

The J gene is TRBJ2-5, the V gene TRBV6-1; TRBD2 agrees at 14 bases. CDR1 is MNHNS and CDR2 is SASEGT in the germline V gene. The CDR3 totals 15 residues. Losses at the gene ends were 10 bases for V and 4 bases for J; bases not matched to a gene: 8. CDR3 nucleotide sequence: TGTGCCACCGGGACTAGCGGGAGAGGGCGAGAGACCCAGTACTTC. It yields the protein CATGTSGRGRETQYF.